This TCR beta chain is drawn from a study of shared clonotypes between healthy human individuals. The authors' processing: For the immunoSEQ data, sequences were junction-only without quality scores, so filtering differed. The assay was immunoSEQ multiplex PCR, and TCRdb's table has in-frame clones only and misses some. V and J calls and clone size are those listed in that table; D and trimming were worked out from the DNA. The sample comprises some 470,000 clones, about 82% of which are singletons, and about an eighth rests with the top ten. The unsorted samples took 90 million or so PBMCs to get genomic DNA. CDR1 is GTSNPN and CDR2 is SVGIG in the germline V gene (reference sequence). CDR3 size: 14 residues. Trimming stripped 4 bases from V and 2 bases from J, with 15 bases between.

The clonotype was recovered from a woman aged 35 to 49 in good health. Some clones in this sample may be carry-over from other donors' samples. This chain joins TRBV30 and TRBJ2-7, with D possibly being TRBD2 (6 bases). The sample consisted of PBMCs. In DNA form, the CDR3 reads TGTGCCTGGACCCCCTCGCCGGGAGCCTACGAGCAGTACTTC. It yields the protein CAWTPSPGAYEQYF. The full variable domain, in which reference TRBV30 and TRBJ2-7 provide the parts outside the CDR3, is SQTIHQWPATLVQPVGSPLSLECTVEGTSNPNLYWYRQAAGRGLQLLFYSVGIGQISSEVPQNLSASRPQDRQFILSSKKLLLSDSGFYLCAWTPSPGAYEQYFGPGTRLTVT.